This T cell receptor beta chain derives from a study of blood T cell repertoires in COVID-19. Data came from immunoSEQ multiplex PCR; TCRdb stores just in-frame clones and leaves some out. The table records approximately 100,000 clones, almost 95% of them present only once. The CDR3 runs 12 residues. Germline V gene data show CDR1 as SQVTM and CDR2 as ANQGSEA. V was shortened by 6 bases and J by 0 bases, with 9 bases between the two germline ends. V and J are TRBV29-1 and TRBJ2-7; no definite D call. The sequenced sample consisted of peripheral blood. The clonotype comes from a middle-aged man with active COVID-19. This CDR3 is CSVGLSSYEQYF. In nucleotides, the CDR3 is TGCAGCGTCGGTCTATCCTCCTACGAGCAGTACTTC.